Listed below are T cell receptor beta chains from one sample, sequenced in a study of CD8+ T cells in alopecia areata. Using immunoSEQ multiplex PCR, the repertoire was profiled, and TCRdb retains in-frame clones only, with some absent. The sample has 150,000 to 200,000 clones, approximately 56% seen once; the top ten hold roughly 14%. This specimen was CD4+ T cells sorted from blood, taken at week 0. These receptors were obtained from a human donor with alopecia areata. The CDR3 runs from the conserved cysteine through the conserved F or W. A D gene is named only where the DNA matches it firmly. The size field is filled for only some rows; it gives once, few, many or a size class.

j_call | d_call | v_call | clone_size | cdr3_nt | cdr3_aa
TRBJ2-7 | TRBD1 | TRBV30 | NA | TGTGCCTGGAATCCGGGACAGCCACCCTACGAGCGGTACTTC | CAWNPGQPPYERYF
TRBJ1-4 | NA | TRBV6-6 | NA | TGTGCCTCCCAGACACCAACTAATGAAAAACTGTTTTTT | CASQTPTNEKLFF
TRBJ1-4 | NA | TRBV10-3 | few | TGTGCCAGCTCTCCCGGGGGGGAAAAACTGTTTTTT | CASSPGGEKLFF
TRBJ1-2 | NA | TRBV29-1 | NA | TGCAGCGCCGCAGAAAGCGGTGGCTACACCTTC | CSAAESGGYTF
TRBJ1-1 | NA | TRBV5-1 | NA | TGCGCCAGCAGCCTCGTCCACACTGAAGCTTTCTTT | CASSLVHTEAFF
TRBJ2-5 | NA | TRBV5-1 | NA | TGCGCCAGCAGCCCCTGGACATCACGGGAGACCCAGTACTTC | CASSPWTSRETQYF
TRBJ1-2 | NA | TRBV28 | once | TGTGCCAGCAGTAACCCAGGCGGCTACACCTTC | CASSNPGGYTF
TRBJ2-6 | NA | TRBV5-1 | NA | TGCGCCAGCAGCTTGGCGGGCAGCTCTGGGGCCAACGTCCTGACTTTC | CASSLAGSSGANVLTF
TRBJ1-2 | NA | TRBV4-2 | NA | TGTGCCAGCAGCCAAGACGTGGCGATTGGCTACACCTTC | CASSQDVAIGYTF
TRBJ2-3 | NA | TRBV29-1 | NA | TGCAGCGTTGAAGTTGCGGCCTTGGATACGCAGTATTTT | CSVEVAALDTQYF
TRBJ2-3 | NA | TRBV29-1 | few | TGCAGCGTCGCAGGACGGAGCACAGATACGCAGTATTTT | CSVAGRSTDTQYF
TRBJ2-2 | NA | TRBV25-1 | few | TGTGCCAGCAGTGAACGTAACACCGGGGAGCTGTTTTTT | CASSERNTGELFF
TRBJ2-1 | TRBD1 | TRBV19 | few | TGTGCCAGTAGTATAGGACTCCCGGGACAGATGCAGTTCTTC | CASSIGLPGQMQFF
TRBJ2-1 | NA | TRBV29-1 | NA | TGCAGCGCCACGCGCTCGGTCGATGAGCAGTTCTTC | CSATRSVDEQFF
TRBJ1-5 | NA | TRBV10-2 | NA | TGCGCCAGCAGTGAGACAGGTAGCAATCAGCCCCAGCATTTT | CASSETGSNQPQHF